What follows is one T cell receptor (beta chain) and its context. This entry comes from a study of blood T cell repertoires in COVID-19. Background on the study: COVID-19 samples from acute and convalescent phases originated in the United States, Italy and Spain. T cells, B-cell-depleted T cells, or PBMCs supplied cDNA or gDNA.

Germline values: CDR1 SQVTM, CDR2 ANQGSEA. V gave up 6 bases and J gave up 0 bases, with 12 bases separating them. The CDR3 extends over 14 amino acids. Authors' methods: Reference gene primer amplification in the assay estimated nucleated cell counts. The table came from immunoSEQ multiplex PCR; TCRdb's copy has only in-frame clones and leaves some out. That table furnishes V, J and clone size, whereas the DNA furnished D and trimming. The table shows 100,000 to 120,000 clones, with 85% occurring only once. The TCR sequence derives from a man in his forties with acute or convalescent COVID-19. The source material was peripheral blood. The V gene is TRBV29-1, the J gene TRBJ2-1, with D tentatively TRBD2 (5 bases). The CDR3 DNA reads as TGCAGCGTCCCGGGGTGGCACTCCTACAATGAGCAGTTCTTC. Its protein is CSVPGWHSYNEQFF.